The sequence of this T cell receptor beta chain was determined in a study of monozygotic twins with inflammatory bowel disease (dated by TCRdb to about 2019). In terms of the full investigation: The full study comprised some 30 monozygotic twin pairs: nine German pairs (four IBD-concordant, five IBD-discordant) and 19 IBD-discordant Danish pairs. Each individual had, on average, about 151 000 unique TCRalpha sequences and 181 000 unique TCRbeta sequences available for analysis. Within discordant pairs, disease-associated traits were sought mainly by comparing IBD patients with their genetically identical healthy co-twins. Summary of the overall study and its limitations: The results gave no support for a single strong signal or clonotype linked to IBD. The analysis was unable to tell apart different T cell subtypes. Measured by the inverse Simpson index, TCRbeta repertoire diversity was lower in IBD patients than in their healthy co-twins. No difference in repertoire similarity was observed between concordant and discordant twins, possibly owing to limited statistical power. Compared with healthy twins, IBD patients shared fewer clonotypes with other individuals, and the difference was most pronounced in patients with signs of disease activity. Differing immunosuppressive treatments among patients may have added background noise and inter-individual variability to the repertoires.

The CDR3 contains 14 residues, cysteine and phenylalanine counted. Only the protein is available. CDR1 and CDR2 are read off the germline V gene as SGHDN and FVKESK. To prepare the library, 5' RACE was applied. The input for every TCR library was approximately 3,500 ng of total RNA. For each sample, cDNA was synthesized in eight separate reactions using SMARTScribe reverse transcriptase. During cDNA synthesis, template switching was used to introduce unique molecular identifiers that contained a 6-nucleotide sample barcode. Two nested PCRs of roughly 16 and 10 cycles amplified the TCRalpha and TCRbeta cDNA, and bead purification followed each PCR. Before amplification, the cDNA was both treated with uracil DNA-glycosylase and purified with the QIAquick PCR purification kit. In the second PCR, Illumina TruSeq-compatible adapters and sample-specific barcodes were added. TapeStation and Qubit were used to check library quality and concentration, and 5 to 5.5 ng of each library was pooled. The pooled libraries were sequenced with 2 x 100 bp reads and custom sequencing primers on an Illumina HiSeq2500 single-index Rapid Run. In the paper's pipeline: MiGEC version 1.2.6 was used for UMI-based consensus assembly to correct PCR and sequencing errors. V(D)J alignment, clonotype assembly and CDR3 extraction were performed with MiXCR version 2.1.1. Gene usage, clonotype sharing and MAIT/NKT TCR abundance were normalised by analysing the top 1000, 10 000 and 20 000 clonotypes per sample. Diversity was computed as the inverse Simpson index with the vegan R package after downsampling to 27 000 UMIs. Statistical testing used paired Mann-Whitney U tests on the discordant twin pairs and applied Benjamini-Hochberg correction for multiple testing. TCRdb reprocessed the public reads and reports one entry per CDR3 protein sequence, without DNA. It is TCRdb's table, rather than the study itself, that gives the V and J calls and clone size. The sample table holds some 440,000 distinct CDR3 sequences. The top ten clonotypes cover approximately 2.4% of the sample.

From each donor, an approximately 2.3 ml peripheral blood sample was collected into PAXgene tubes and kept at -80 degrees C. Without any T cell sorting, total RNA was extracted from whole blood using the PAXgene blood miRNA kit on an automated QIAcube. Peripheral blood from monozygotic twin pairs who were concordant or discordant for inflammatory bowel disease underwent deep TCRalpha and TCRbeta repertoire profiling using unique molecular barcoding. Smoking habits were recorded for all twin pairs, and individuals were classified as current, former or never smokers. Turning to this clonotype: Its recognized antigen is unknown.

This receptor chain uses TRBV14 and TRBJ1-6. The sequence was obtained from a human donor with ulcerative colitis or Crohn's disease, or a healthy co-twin of an affected twin (not recorded which). The sequenced sample was blood. The CDR3 region: CASSPNNRNSPLHF.